A selection of T cell receptor beta chains follows, all from one sample in a study of glioma-infiltrating T cells. TCRdb reprocessed the multiplex PCR reads via MiXCR and lists one record per CDR3 protein. This table has about 130,000 distinct CDR3 sequences, about 23% appearing once. The sequencing sample was made of glioma tissue, nonneoplastic brain tissue, or PBMCs (not recorded which). These receptors were collected from a human donor with low-grade glioma or glioblastoma, undergoing nonglioma brain surgery, or in good health (not recorded which). Each CDR3 is given with its conserved first and last residue. The D gene is left open where the match is weak. Clone size, where shown, is once, few, many, or a class for clones that have expanded.

TGTGCCAGGACCGCAGACAACCATTACGAGCAGTACTTC	CARTADNHYEQYF	NA	13	NA	TRBJ2-7	TRBV12-3/TRBV12-4
TGTGCCAGCAGCCCCATACCCCTAGCGGGAGGTCTAGAGACCCAGTACTTC	CASSPIPLAGGLETQYF	few	17	TRBD2	TRBJ2-5	TRBV9
TGCAGTGCTGAGGGGAGGGATTCACCCCTCCACTTT	CSAEGRDSPLHF	many	12	NA	TRBJ1-6	TRBV20-1
TGTGCCAGCAGCTTAAGGGGAGATGAAAAACTGTTTTTT	CASSLRGDEKLFF	few	13	NA	TRBJ1-4	TRBV7-9
TGCAGTGCTAGCAGGTCAGACTACAATCAGCCCCAGCATTTT	CSASRSDYNQPQHF	many	14	NA	TRBJ1-5	TRBV20-1
TGCAGTGCTCAGCAGACAGGGGGCGTTGGGGAGCAGTACTTC	CSAQQTGGVGEQYF	many	14	TRBD1	TRBJ2-7	TRBV20-1
TGTGCCCGCAGTGAAGGCAATTACAATGAGCAGTTCTTC	CARSEGNYNEQFF	NA	13	NA	TRBJ2-1	TRBV6-1
TGTGCCAGCAGCTCAGGGACAGGGGATGGCTACACCTTC	CASSSGTGDGYTF	many	13	TRBD1	TRBJ1-2	TRBV7-2
TGTGCCAGCAGGATACTAGCGGGAGATCCAGATACGCAGTATTTT	CASRILAGDPDTQYF	many	15	TRBD2	TRBJ2-3	TRBV6-1
TGCAGCGCCGAGGACCAGGTCGATGGCTACACCTTC	CSAEDQVDGYTF	NA	12	NA	TRBJ1-2	TRBV29-1
TGTGCCAGCAGTTACTCGGCGGGACGAGCCTACGAGCAGTACTTC	CASSYSAGRAYEQYF	many	15	NA	TRBJ2-7	TRBV6-6
TGCGCCAGCAGCCGCACCTTTGGGGAGACCCAGTACTTC	CASSRTFGETQYF	many	13	NA	TRBJ2-5	TRBV4-3
TGTGCCAGCAGTCCCGGGAGGGACTACCCTGGGTATAAGCAGTACTTC	CASSPGRDYPGYKQYF	many	16	TRBD2	TRBJ2-7	TRBV6-1
TGTGCCAGCCTCAGGCTAGAGAACACTGAAGCTTTCTTT	CASLRLENTEAFF	NA	13	NA	TRBJ1-1	TRBV10-3
TGTGCCAGCAGTCTAGCGCGAGAGACCCAGTACTTC	CASSLARETQYF	many	12	NA	TRBJ2-5	TRBV6-1
TGCAGTGCCCCTGCCCCGACATCTACCTACAATGAGCAGTTCTTC	CSAPAPTSTYNEQFF	many	15	NA	TRBJ2-1	TRBV20-1
TGTGCCAGCAGTTACGGGATGTGGCAGGATGAGCAGTACTTC	CASSYGMWQDEQYF	NA	14	NA	TRBJ2-7	TRBV6-6
TGCAGTGCCGTATCCCCCAGGGGACAGAAAATTAATGAGCAGTTCTTC	CSAVSPRGQKINEQFF	many	16	TRBD1	TRBJ2-1	TRBV20-1
TGTGCCAGCAGTGAAGTGGCAGGGGATCAGCCCCAGCATTTT	CASSEVAGDQPQHF	many	14	NA	TRBJ1-5	TRBV6-1
TGTGCCAGCAGCCGGGGACAGGGGGATGAAAAACTGTTTTTT	CASSRGQGDEKLFF	many	14	TRBD1	TRBJ1-4	TRBV12-3/TRBV12-4
TGTGCCGGCAGTGTCTCTGACGGTACTGAAGCTTTCTTT	CAGSVSDGTEAFF	NA	13	NA	TRBJ1-1	TRBV6-2/TRBV6-3
TGCAGTGCTAGATTTGGTAGCACAGATACGCAGTTCTTC	CSARFGSTDTQFF	NA	13	NA	TRBJ2-1	TRBV20-1
TGTGCCAGCAGTGCCCCAGGACAATGCCTCTACGAGCAGTACTTC	CASSAPGQCLYEQYF	NA	15	NA	TRBJ2-7	TRBV6-2/TRBV6-3
TGTGCCAGCAGGGGACTCCCGAGAACCTACGAGCAGTACTTC	CASRGLPRTYEQYF	many	14	NA	TRBJ2-7	TRBV7-2
TGTGCCAGCGGTCAATCGGAGGGTCAGGAGATACAGAATGAGCAGTTCTTC	CASGQSEGQEIQNEQFF	NA	17	NA	TRBJ2-1	TRBV6-5
TGTGCCAGCAGCTCAGGGTTACAAGAGACCCAGTACTTC	CASSSGLQETQYF	many	13	NA	TRBJ2-5	TRBV7-3
TGTGCCAGCAGCTTGCAACCCGGGGGGGCCAAAAACATTCAGTACTTC	CASSLQPGGAKNIQYF	many	16	TRBD2	TRBJ2-4	TRBV7-2
TGCAGCGTTGAAGGCGGACAGGGGCGGTGGGGCACAGATACGCAGTATTTT	CSVEGGQGRWGTDTQYF	NA	17	TRBD1	TRBJ2-3	TRBV29-1
TGTGCCAGCAGCGTACTCGGACTGAACACTGAAGCTTTCTTT	CASSVLGLNTEAFF	NA	14	NA	TRBJ1-1	TRBV9
TGCAGTGCTAACCCGGGGGGCTACTATGAGCAGTTCTTC	CSANPGGYYEQFF	many	13	NA	TRBJ2-1	TRBV20-1
TGTGCCATCGCCAGGGTAGGCACTGAAGCTTTCTTT	CAIARVGTEAFF	many	12	NA	TRBJ1-1	TRBV12-3/TRBV12-4
TGTGCCACTCTTTTGGACGGAACTAGCACAGATACGCAGTATTTT	CATLLDGTSTDTQYF	many	15	NA	TRBJ2-3	TRBV6-1
TGCAGCGTCTCCTCTGCGTCGGCAGACACCGGGGAGCTGTTTTTT	CSVSSASADTGELFF	few	15	NA	TRBJ2-2	TRBV29-1
TGTGCCAGTAGTTTCCCACAGGGATGGCCCGGGGAGCTGTTTTTT	CASSFPQGWPGELFF	many	15	NA	TRBJ2-2	TRBV19
TGTGCCAGCAGGCCCTACAGCGATTTTGGCAATCAGCCCCAGCATTTT	CASRPYSDFGNQPQHF	few	16	NA	TRBJ1-5	TRBV5-6
TGTGCCAGCAGCCCACCAGCGGATGAGCAGTTCTTC	CASSPPADEQFF	NA	12	NA	TRBJ2-1	TRBV11-2
TGTGCCACCAACCGGGGAGGGGACAATGAGCAGTTCTTC	CATNRGGDNEQFF	many	13	TRBD2	TRBJ2-1	TRBV15
TGCAGTGCGGACAGGGCCATGAACACTGAAGCTTTCTTT	CSADRAMNTEAFF	NA	13	TRBD1	TRBJ1-1	TRBV20-1
TGCGCCACCGCTGGGGAGGGAACGAATCAGCCCCAGCATTTT	CATAGEGTNQPQHF	NA	14	NA	TRBJ1-5	TRBV5-1
TGCGCCAGCAGCAGTATCGACCTAATGTCCTACAATGAGCAGTTCTTC	CASSSIDLMSYNEQFF	many	16	NA	TRBJ2-1	TRBV4-1
TGTGCCAGTCATGAAGGGGTCCCGAACACCGGGGAGCTGTTTTTT	CASHEGVPNTGELFF	many	15	NA	TRBJ2-2	TRBV19
TGTGCCAGTAGTATTTGGCTTACGTCTCACTACGAGCAGTACTTC	CASSIWLTSHYEQYF	NA	15	NA	TRBJ2-7	TRBV19
TGCAGCGTCACCTCAACGGGGGGGGTGGTGGAGACCCAGTACTTC	CSVTSTGGVVETQYF	NA	15	TRBD2	TRBJ2-5	TRBV29-1
TGTGCCAGCAGCTTCACTCAAGGGGACACCATATATTTT	CASSFTQGDTIYF	many	13	NA	TRBJ1-3	TRBV7-9
TGTGCCAGCGTGGCGACAGGGGGCTATGGCTACACCTTC	CASVATGGYGYTF	many	13	TRBD1	TRBJ1-2	TRBV28
TGTGCCAGCAACCTCGCGGAGACCTACACCTTC	CASNLAETYTF	many	11	NA	TRBJ1-2	TRBV7-9
TGTGCCAGCAGCTCTCAGACTAGCGGGCTGGAGCAGTACTTC	CASSSQTSGLEQYF	few	14	TRBD2	TRBJ2-7	TRBV7-9
TGTGCCAGCAGCTCCTACAGGGGGGGCTCCTACAATGAGCAGTTCTTC	CASSSYRGGSYNEQFF	many	16	NA	TRBJ2-1	TRBV6-1
TGCGCCAGCAGCCTAGGCTCTGGAAACACCATATATTTT	CASSLGSGNTIYF	many	13	NA	TRBJ1-3	TRBV5-1
TGCAGCGTTGTCGGCCTAGTTCGAGATACGCAGTATTTT	CSVVGLVRDTQYF	few	13	NA	TRBJ2-3	TRBV29-1
TGTGCCAGCAGCCGGACTAGCGGGTTTAACCAAGAGACCCAGTACTTC	CASSRTSGFNQETQYF	NA	16	TRBD2	TRBJ2-5	TRBV7-2
TGTGCCAGCAGCTTAGGTCTCAATGATCAGTTCTTC	CASSLGLNDQFF	NA	12	NA	TRBJ2-1	TRBV7-9
TGTGCCAGCAGAGTGGGCCTAGCGGGAAACAATGAGCAGTTCTTC	CASRVGLAGNNEQFF	few	15	TRBD2	TRBJ2-1	TRBV5-4
TGCGCCAGCAGCCAAGAGAGCCTAACCTACGAGCAGTACTTC	CASSQESLTYEQYF	many	14	NA	TRBJ2-7	TRBV4-3